This is a list of T cell receptor beta chains from one sample in a study of cytomegalovirus exposure and HLA in healthy donors. Data came from immunoSEQ multiplex PCR; TCRdb stores just in-frame clones and leaves some out. The sample holds about 200,000 clones, about 88% seen once. Sequenced material: PBMCs. The source is a woman aged 30 to 39 in good health and CMV-seronegative. CDR3s include the opening cysteine and the closing phenylalanine or tryptophan. D genes are given only for firm matches. For some rows the clone size is stated as once, few or many, or as a class when expanded; others skip it.

.	14	TRBV28	TRBJ2-7	.	CASSLPPRGYEQYF	TGTGCCAGCAGTTTACCACCCCGGGGGTACGAGCAGTACTTC
TRBD2	15	TRBV9	TRBJ2-3	.	CASQKLAEGTDTQYF	TGTGCCAGCCAGAAACTAGCGGAAGGCACAGATACGCAGTATTTT
.	12	TRBV29-1	TRBJ2-5	.	CSVDVVQETQYF	TGCAGCGTTGACGTAGTCCAAGAGACCCAGTACTTC
.	14	TRBV19	TRBJ1-1	.	CASSIGQANTEAFF	TGTGCCAGTAGTATTGGGCAGGCGAACACTGAAGCTTTCTTT
.	14	TRBV18	TRBJ1-4	.	CASSPSGVNEKLFF	TGTGCCAGCTCACCTTCCGGGGTAAATGAAAAACTGTTTTTT
.	17	TRBV4-1	TRBJ2-7	.	CASSQGTPGLSSYEQYF	TGCGCCAGCAGCCAAGGAACACCGGGACTTAGCTCCTACGAGCAGTACTTC
.	18	TRBV7-9	TRBJ2-7	.	CASSPYGWGQVPPYEQYF	TGTGCCAGCAGTCCTTACGGGTGGGGCCAGGTTCCACCCTACGAGCAGTACTTC
.	14	TRBV9	TRBJ2-5	.	CASSVGVQGETQYF	TGTGCCAGCAGCGTAGGGGTACAGGGAGAGACCCAGTACTTC
TRBD2	16	TRBV27	TRBJ2-7	.	CASSLNVAGGGYEQYF	TGTGCCAGCAGTTTGAATGTGGCGGGAGGAGGTTACGAGCAGTACTTC
.	16	TRBV28	TRBJ2-1	once	CASSLIRRGSYNEQFF	TGTGCCAGCAGTTTAATCAGGAGGGGCTCCTACAATGAGCAGTTCTTC
TRBD1	14	TRBV19	TRBJ1-5	.	CASTPDRDNQPQHF	TGTGCCAGTACCCCGGACAGGGACAATCAGCCCCAGCATTTT
TRBD1	13	TRBV2	TRBJ2-7	.	CASSGQGAGEQYF	TGTGCCAGCAGTGGACAGGGGGCGGGCGAGCAGTACTTC
.	15	TRBV4-2	TRBJ2-1	few	CASSQDQAYLNEQFF	TGTGCCAGCAGCCAAGATCAGGCCTATCTCAATGAGCAGTTCTTC
TRBD1	15	TRBV19	TRBJ2-6	.	CASSIQGAGANVLTF	TGTGCCAGTAGTATCCAGGGGGCTGGGGCCAACGTCCTGACTTTC
TRBD2	17	TRBV28	TRBJ2-5	.	CASSFGSSGYFQETQYF	TGTGCCAGCAGTTTTGGTTCTAGCGGGTACTTCCAAGAGACCCAGTACTTC
TRBD2	16	TRBV6-6	TRBJ2-7	.	CASSSRAGLAGGEQYF	TGTGCCAGCAGTTCTCGGGCCGGGCTAGCGGGAGGCGAGCAGTACTTC
.	13	TRBV2	TRBJ2-3	.	CASSGQATDTQYF	TGTGCCAGCAGTGGACAGGCCACAGATACGCAGTATTTT
TRBD1	14	TRBV7-9	TRBJ1-4	.	CASSWDRGNEKLFF	TGTGCCAGCAGTTGGGACAGGGGAAATGAAAAACTGTTTTTT
.	16	TRBV5-1	TRBJ2-6	.	CASSLGAGPGANVLTF	TGCGCCAGCAGCTTGGGCGCAGGGCCCGGGGCCAACGTCCTGACTTTC
TRBD1	15	TRBV28	TRBJ2-3	few	CASSLVTGGADTQYF	TGTGCCAGCAGTTTAGTGACAGGGGGAGCAGATACGCAGTATTTT
.	15	TRBV2	TRBJ2-1	.	CASSDLGSSYNEQFF	TGTGCCAGCAGTGATTTGGGGAGCTCCTACAATGAGCAGTTCTTC
.	13	TRBV6-1	TRBJ1-5	.	CASSPYSNQPQHF	TGTGCCAGCAGTCCTTATAGCAATCAGCCCCAGCATTTT
.	12	TRBV28	TRBJ2-3	.	CASRRFEGTQYF	TGTGCCAGCAGGCGTTTCGAGGGTACGCAGTATTTT
TRBD2	17	TRBV10-1	TRBJ2-2	.	CASSEKVGLAETGELFF	TGCGCCAGCAGCGAGAAGGTGGGACTAGCGGAAACCGGGGAGCTGTTTTTT
TRBD2	14	TRBV29-1	TRBJ2-2	.	CSASTGGAGGELFF	TGCAGCGCATCCACGGGGGGGGCGGGCGGGGAGCTGTTTTTT
TRBD2	18	TRBV29-1	TRBJ2-3	.	CSARTSGLAGYSTDTQYF	TGCAGCGCCCGAACCTCGGGACTAGCGGGTTATAGCACAGATACGCAGTATTTT
.	14	TRBV5-1	TRBJ1-2	once	CASSPSGTGGGYTF	TGCGCCAGCAGCCCCTCTGGGACGGGAGGAGGCTACACCTTC
.	16	TRBV6-5	TRBJ1-1	.	CASSYARADMNTEAFF	TGTGCCAGCAGTTACGCGAGGGCAGACATGAACACTGAAGCTTTCTTT
TRBD2	15	TRBV7-2	TRBJ2-7	.	CASSPSGGVPYEQYF	TGTGCCAGCAGTCCTAGCGGGGGGGTTCCCTACGAGCAGTACTTC
.	14	TRBV9	TRBJ2-2	.	CASSVSSGTGELFF	TGTGCCAGCAGCGTAAGTTCAGGGACCGGGGAGCTGTTTTTT
.	17	TRBV28	TRBJ2-1	few	CASSLPLGVLPYNEQFF	TGTGCCAGCAGTTTGCCCCTAGGAGTTCTCCCCTACAATGAGCAGTTCTTC
TRBD2	14	TRBV5-4	TRBJ2-3	.	CASSPGLAGDSQYF	TGTGCCAGCAGCCCTGGACTAGCGGGGGACTCGCAGTATTTT